Listed below are T cell receptor beta chains from one sample, sequenced in a study of blood T cell repertoires in COVID-19. TCRdb's copy holds only in-frame clones and misses some; the assay was immunoSEQ multiplex PCR. There are over 350,000 clones in the sample; 70% to 90% occur only once, and approximately 2% lies in the top ten. Specimen: PBMCs or T cells enriched from blood (not recorded which). These receptors were collected from a woman younger than 30 with acute COVID-19. Both conserved end residues are part of each CDR3. D genes are given only for firm matches. Clone size is stated in some rows and not others, as once, few, many or a class when expanded.

j_call v_call d_call clone_size cdr3_nt cdr3_aa
TRBJ2-7 TRBV2 NA NA TGTGCCAGCAGTGAGGCTTACTACGAGCAGTACTTC CASSEAYYEQYF
TRBJ1-2 TRBV7-2 NA NA TGTGCCAGCAGCCCCAACCAGGGGTCCTATGGCTACACCTTC CASSPNQGSYGYTF
TRBJ2-3 TRBV7-6 NA NA TGTGCCAGCAGCCCGAAGAGAGATACGCAGTATTTT CASSPKRDTQYF
TRBJ1-1 TRBV29-1 NA NA TGCAGCGCATATGAGGGGGCTGAAGCTTTCTTT CSAYEGAEAFF
TRBJ2-2 TRBV9 TRBD1 NA TGTGCCAGCAGCGGGGGACAGGGAGGGAACACCGGGGAGCTGTTTTTT CASSGGQGGNTGELFF
TRBJ1-2 TRBV25-1 NA NA TGTGCCAGCAGTGAAGGGGGAGGCAGACTAAACTATGGCTACACCTTC CASSEGGGRLNYGYTF
TRBJ1-5 TRBV4-1 NA NA TGCGCCAGCAGCCAAGAGTGGGCACCTATTAGCAATCAGCCCCAGCATTTT CASSQEWAPISNQPQHF
TRBJ1-4 TRBV29-1 NA once TGCAGCGTAGCCCCCATAGAGCCTAATGAAAAACTGTTTTTT CSVAPIEPNEKLFF
TRBJ1-2 TRBV6-5 NA NA TGTGCCAGCCAAAGGGGCCCTAACTATGGCTACACCTTC CASQRGPNYGYTF
TRBJ1-3 TRBV6-5 NA NA TGTGCCAGCACCTTAGGAGGCTCTGGAAACACCATATATTTT CASTLGGSGNTIYF
TRBJ2-1 TRBV7-9 TRBD1 once TGTGCCAGCAGCTTAGCCCGGGACAGGAATGACAATGAGCAGTTCTTC CASSLARDRNDNEQFF
TRBJ2-1 TRBV30 TRBD2 NA TGTGCCTGGAGGGAAGCGGGAAATGGGGCCGAGCAGTTCTTC CAWREAGNGAEQFF
TRBJ1-6 TRBV30 NA once TGTGCCTGGAGTTGGGCCACCCTAAGCAGAAATAATTCACCCCTCCACTTT CAWSWATLSRNNSPLHF
TRBJ2-3 TRBV7-6 NA NA TGTGCCAGCAGCCAGGCCCCCGTTGATACGCAGTATTTT CASSQAPVDTQYF
TRBJ2-7 TRBV24-1 NA few TGTGCCACCAGTGGTGAGGGAGCCTACGAGCAGTACTTC CATSGEGAYEQYF
TRBJ1-4 TRBV11-2 TRBD1 NA TGTGCCAGCAGCTTAGATAGGGGACAGGGAAGGGGTGAAAAACTGTTTTTT CASSLDRGQGRGEKLFF
TRBJ2-2 TRBV3-1/TRBV3-2 TRBD2 NA TGTGCCAGCAGCCACCGACTAGCGGGAAGGGACACCGGGGAGCTGTTTTTT CASSHRLAGRDTGELFF
TRBJ2-1 TRBV5-4 TRBD1 NA TGTGCCAGCAGCCAGGGACAGGGGGCCTACAATGAGCAGTTCTTC CASSQGQGAYNEQFF
TRBJ2-1 TRBV24-1 TRBD2 NA TGTGCCACCAGTGACCAACGGGGGGGGGCCGGTGAGCAGTTCTTC CATSDQRGGAGEQFF
TRBJ2-3 TRBV7-2 TRBD2 NA TGTGCCAGCAGCTTAGGTTACAGCGGGAGGCGTGAGGCGATCAATACGCAGTATTTT CASSLGYSGRREAINTQYF
TRBJ1-1 TRBV7-9 NA NA TGTGCCAGCAGCTCACAGGGAGACACTGAAGCTTTCTTT CASSSQGDTEAFF
TRBJ1-5 TRBV18 TRBD1 NA TGTGCCAGCTCACCGACAGGGCAGATCAATCAGCCCCAGCATTTT CASSPTGQINQPQHF
TRBJ2-1 TRBV19 NA once TGTGCCAGTACCCCGGGACACTACGAAAACAATGAGCAGTTCTTC CASTPGHYENNEQFF
TRBJ1-6 TRBV7-8 TRBD1 NA TGTGCCAGCAGCCAAGACAGGGGAGGCTCCTATAATTCACCCCTCCACTTT CASSQDRGGSYNSPLHF
TRBJ1-3 TRBV5-4 TRBD1 many TGTGCCAGCAGTTTGGACAGGGCGTCTGGAAACACCATATATTTT CASSLDRASGNTIYF
TRBJ1-2 TRBV7-8 NA NA TGTGCCAGCAGCTTAGGTCCGGGACTACTAAACTATGGCTACACCTTC CASSLGPGLLNYGYTF
TRBJ2-7 TRBV6-1 NA NA TGTGCCAGCAGTGAAGCGCAAGGAGGCAGCCCCTACGAGCAGTACTTC CASSEAQGGSPYEQYF
TRBJ1-2 TRBV25-1 NA NA TGTGCCAGCAGTGATTTACAGGGTAGGGGCTACACCTTC CASSDLQGRGYTF
TRBJ2-5 TRBV29-1 TRBD1 NA TGCAGCGTTGGACAGGGGAGGGAGACCCAGTACTTC CSVGQGRETQYF
TRBJ1-3 TRBV27 TRBD1 NA TGTGCCAGCAGAAAAGTGACAGGGTCTGGAAACACCATATATTTT CASRKVTGSGNTIYF
TRBJ2-7 TRBV7-9 TRBD2 NA TGTGCCAGCAGCCCCGGCTCGGGACTAGCGGGAGGCTACGAGCAGTACTTC CASSPGSGLAGGYEQYF
TRBJ1-1 TRBV5-1 NA NA TGCGCCAGCAGCGTCCAAAGACAGAATGAGGAGGCTTTCTTT CASSVQRQNEEAFF
TRBJ1-2 TRBV7-2 TRBD1 NA TGTGCCAGCAGTTCAAACCAGGGGGCGGGTGGCTACACCTTC CASSSNQGAGGYTF
TRBJ1-1 TRBV28 TRBD1 NA TGTGCCAGCAGCTTGACAGGGGGTAGAAGGAACACTGAAGCTTTCTTT CASSLTGGRRNTEAFF
TRBJ1-2 TRBV5-1 NA NA TGCGCCAGCAGTCACGGGACACTCGACTATGGCTACACCTTC CASSHGTLDYGYTF
TRBJ2-5 TRBV11-2 NA NA TGTGCCAGCAGACTTCAGGGCCCGCACCAAGAGACCCAGTACTTC CASRLQGPHQETQYF
TRBJ1-2 TRBV19 NA few TGTGCCAGTAGTTCCGAGCCGAACTATGGCTACACCTTC CASSSEPNYGYTF
TRBJ2-2 TRBV18 NA NA TGTGCCAGCTCCACGCAGGGGACCGCCGGGGAGCTGTTTTTT CASSTQGTAGELFF
TRBJ2-1 TRBV4-1 NA NA TGCGCCAGCAGCCCCCGGGGAACCTACAATGAGCAGTTCTTC CASSPRGTYNEQFF
TRBJ2-1 TRBV5-1 NA NA TGCGCCAGCAGCATAAACAATGAGCAGTTCTTC CASSINNEQFF
TRBJ1-5 TRBV10-3 NA NA TGTGCCATCAGTAAACAGGGTCGTAATCAGCCCCAGCATTTT CAISKQGRNQPQHF
TRBJ2-1 TRBV4-1 NA NA TGCGCCAGCAGCCAAGCGCCAGGGGCCGTCTACAATGAGCAGTTCTTC CASSQAPGAVYNEQFF
TRBJ1-5 TRBV19 NA NA TGTGCCGGGGGGGTAGGGGTCAATCAGCCCCAGCATTTT CAGGVGVNQPQHF
TRBJ2-7 TRBV5-6 TRBD1 NA TGTGCCAGCAGCCTGATGGGGACAGGGGGGGTCTACGAGCAGTACTTC CASSLMGTGGVYEQYF
TRBJ2-7 TRBV5-6 TRBD2 NA TGTGCCAGCAGCTTAGCGCTAGCGGAATACGAGCAGTACTTC CASSLALAEYEQYF
TRBJ1-2 TRBV28 NA NA TGTGCCAGCATTAAGACAGGCGGCTATGGCTACACCTTC CASIKTGGYGYTF
TRBJ2-7 TRBV28 NA NA TGTGCCACCCAAGGTCGCCGGGAAGCCTACGAGCAGTACTTC CATQGRREAYEQYF